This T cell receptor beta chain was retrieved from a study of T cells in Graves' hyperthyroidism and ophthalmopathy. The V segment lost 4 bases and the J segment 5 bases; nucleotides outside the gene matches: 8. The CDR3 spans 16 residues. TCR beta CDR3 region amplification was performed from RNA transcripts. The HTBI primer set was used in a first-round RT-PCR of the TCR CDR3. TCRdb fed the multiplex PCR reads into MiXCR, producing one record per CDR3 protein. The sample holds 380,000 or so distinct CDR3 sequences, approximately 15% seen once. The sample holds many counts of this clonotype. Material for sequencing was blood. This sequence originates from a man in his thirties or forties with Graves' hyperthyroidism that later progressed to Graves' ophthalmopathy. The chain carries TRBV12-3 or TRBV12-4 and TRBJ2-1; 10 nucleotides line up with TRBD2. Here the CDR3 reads CASSWGSSGGHNEQFF. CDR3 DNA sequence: TGTGCCAGCAGTTGGGGCTCTAGCGGGGGCCACAATGAGCAGTTCTTC.